The sequence of this TCR beta chain was determined in a study of cytomegalovirus exposure and HLA in healthy donors. Across the whole study: HLA-typed donors were the source of around 77 million unique TCRs held in an early data release.

A note on this clone: The antigen is not known.

Notes on the study in general: V- and J-gene trimming in TCR beta was tied to a missense DCLRE1C variant by an analysis performed later.

The PCR employed 60 Vbeta primers together with 13 Jbeta primers. Repertoires were generated with immunoSEQ multiplex PCR, while TCRdb's copy carries only in-frame clones and drops some. The sample includes some 150,000 clones, 80% to 90% of them seen just once. Germline V gives CDR1 SEHNR, CDR2 FQNEAQ (reference sequence). V lost 6 bases to trimming and J lost 2 bases, with 13 bases between them. The CDR3 sequence is 15 residues long. The genes are TRBV7-9 and TRBJ2-2; D perhaps matches TRBD2 (6 bases). The receptor comes from a woman in her twenties or thirties in good health and CMV-seropositive. Sequenced material: PBMCs. The CDR3 sequence is CASRGGGSNTGELFF. CDR3 DNA sequence: TGTGCCAGCAGAGGTGGGGGGTCTAACACCGGGGAGCTGTTTTTT.